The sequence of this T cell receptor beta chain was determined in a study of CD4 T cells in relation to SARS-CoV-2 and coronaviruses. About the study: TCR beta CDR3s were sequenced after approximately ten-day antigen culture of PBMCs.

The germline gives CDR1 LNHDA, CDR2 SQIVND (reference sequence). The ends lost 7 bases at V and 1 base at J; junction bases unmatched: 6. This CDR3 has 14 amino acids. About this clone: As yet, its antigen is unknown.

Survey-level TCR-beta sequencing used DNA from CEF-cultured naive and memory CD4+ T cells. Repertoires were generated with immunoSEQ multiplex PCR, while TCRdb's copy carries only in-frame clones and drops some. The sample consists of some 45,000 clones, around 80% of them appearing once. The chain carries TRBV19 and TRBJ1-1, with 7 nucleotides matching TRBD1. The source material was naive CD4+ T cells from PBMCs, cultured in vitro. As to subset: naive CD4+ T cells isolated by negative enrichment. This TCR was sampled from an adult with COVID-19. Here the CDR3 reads CASTDRVGNTEAFF. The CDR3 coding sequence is TGTGCCAGTACTGACAGGGTTGGGAACACTGAAGCTTTCTTT.